This entry describes one TCR beta chain. No antigen is known for it. This record comes from a study of CXCR3-negative and CXCR3-positive naive CD8 T cells (dated by TCRdb to between 2018 and 2020). With regard to the full study: In total, 130 million to 150 million TRB reads were obtained, or roughly 1.5 +/- 0.3 million reads per library. TRBV-TRBJ cluster analysis included naive subsets from roughly 5 donors and memory cells from 3 donors. Diversity and physicochemical repertoire analyses covered about a dozen donors pooled from two independent experiments.

From its cysteine to its phenylalanine, the CDR3 spans 15 amino acids. The DNA sequence is not available. CDR1 and CDR2 (MDHEN, SYDVKM) derive from the germline V gene. Sequenced on a NextSeq 550. The Human TCR Profiling Kit (MiLaboratory) was used to make UMI-labeled 5' RACE TRB cDNA libraries. cDNA synthesis used the entire amount of extracted RNA, and PCR amplification then used the entire amount of cDNA produced. The libraries were made side by side, with each library going through the same number of PCR cycles. Concerning the study's data processing: With a requirement of at least two reads per UMI, MIGEC and MiXCR extracted about 49,000 +/- 11,000 unique UMI-labeled TRB cDNA molecules per library. On average, each library contained approximately 40,000 +/- 10,000 functional in-frame TRB CDR3 nucleotide clonotypes without stop codons. After downsampling to 5000 UMI-labeled TRB molecules per sample, diversity metrics such as normalized Shannon-Wiener and Chao1 were calculated in VDJtools. For the central five CDR3 residues, VDJtools calculated physicochemical properties weighted by clonotype size, namely interaction energy, strength, volume and Kidera factor 4. TCRdb reprocessed the public reads and reports one entry per CDR3 protein sequence, without DNA. Here the V and J calls rest on TCRdb's processing, not on the authors' analysis. The table kept for this sample lists under 75,000 distinct CDR3 sequences. Clones ranked in the top ten supply about 0.71% of the sample.

Study-wide findings and limitations: Compared with CXCR3-negative naive cells, CXCR3-positive naive cells had TRB CDR3s with higher hydrophobicity (lower Kidera factor 4), lower energy, and higher strength and volume indices. Freshly isolated PBMCs were used for most assays because CXCR3 expression partially decreased after cryopreservation. Naive CXCR3-negative and CXCR3-positive cells from the same donor showed similar TRBV-TRBJ usage, whereas memory cells showed distinct patterns. Because surface CD5, which has been linked to self-reactivity in mice, was comparable between naive subsets, TCR interaction strength was also inferred from TRB CDR3 physicochemical properties. Repertoire diversity was comparably high in both naive subsets but much lower in memory CD8+ T cells.

Each CD8+ T cell subset was flow-sorted in triplicate, and a few hundred thousand cells per subset were placed directly into RLT lysis buffer. To exclude memory contaminants, naive CD8+ T cells were stringently defined as CD45RO-CCR7+CD27+CD95-. Peripheral blood mononuclear cells were isolated from buffy coats by standard density gradient centrifugation. Naive CXCR3-negative and CXCR3-positive CD8+ T cells were flow-sorted on a FACSAria III. An RNeasy Mini Kit was used to extract total RNA from the sorted cells. The rearranged chain carries TRBV28 and TRBJ2-7; without DNA, the TCRdb call of TRBD1 cannot be checked. Sequencing used naive CXCR3+ CD8+ T cells from blood. This specimen's cell subset or site label, per the study, means: CD45RO-CCR7+CD27+CD95- naive CD8+ T cells expressing CXCR3 (TNR3+). The source is a human donor in good health. Some clones in this sample may be carry-over from other donors' samples. The encoded CDR3 is CASSLWGTPGYEQYF.